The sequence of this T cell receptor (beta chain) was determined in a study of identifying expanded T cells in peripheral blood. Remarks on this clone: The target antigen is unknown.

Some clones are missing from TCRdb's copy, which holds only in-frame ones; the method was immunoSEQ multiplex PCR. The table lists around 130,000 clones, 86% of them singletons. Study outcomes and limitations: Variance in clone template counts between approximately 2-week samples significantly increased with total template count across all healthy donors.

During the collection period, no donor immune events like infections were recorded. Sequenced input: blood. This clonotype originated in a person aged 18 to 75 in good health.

The CDR3 nucleotides are TGTGCCAGTAGTATCGGGAGAACTGAAGCTTTCTTT. The encoded protein is CASSIGRTEAFF. The chain employs TRBV19 and TRBJ1-1; D remains unclear. The CDR3 is 12 amino acids. Trimming shortened V by 3 bases and J by 5 bases, and 7 bases separated the two germline ends. The germline CDR1 and CDR2 sequences are LNHDA and SQIVND (reference sequence).